This T cell receptor beta chain originates from a study of shared clonotypes between healthy human individuals. The CDR3 spans 18 residues. The V and J ends lost 3 bases and 5 bases, in that order; junction bases with no gene match: 14. Germline assignment: CDR1 KGHSH and CDR2 LQKENI. It was across several immunoSEQ plates that each subset's genomic DNA was evenly split. Replicate PCRs from sorted subsets contained 200 ng DNA, which is roughly 30,000 T cell genomes. Measured with immunoSEQ multiplex PCR; TCRdb has only the in-frame clones, and not every one. Seen here are hundreds of thousands of clones, about 74% observed once, and the top ten hold around 1.6%. Study-wide results and caveats: Since donors were few, the genetic and exposure-history diversity represented was limited. The sharing of 4.5% to 5.5% of naive CD4 clonotypes was seen across several donors.

Regarding this clone: Its specificity is not known.

The sample consisted of memory CD4+ T cells sorted from blood. The subset was: CD45RA-negative fraction. The sequence was collected from a woman in her twenties or thirties in good health. The V and J genes are TRBV18 and TRBJ2-1; 9 nucleotides align to TRBD2. The CDR3 protein is CASSPFAVRLAANNEQFF. The CDR3 bases are TGTGCCAGCTCACCGTTTGCGGTACGACTAGCGGCCAACAATGAGCAGTTCTTC.